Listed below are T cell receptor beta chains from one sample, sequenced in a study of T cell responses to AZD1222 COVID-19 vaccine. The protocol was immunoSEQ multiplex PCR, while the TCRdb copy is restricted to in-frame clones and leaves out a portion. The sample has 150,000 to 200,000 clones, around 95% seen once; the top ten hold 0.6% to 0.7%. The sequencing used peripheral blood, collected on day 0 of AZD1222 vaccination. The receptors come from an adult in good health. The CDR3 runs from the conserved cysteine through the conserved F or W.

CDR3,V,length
CSVEYLSSVDRGEQYF,TRBV29-1,16
CATSSSPYGYTF,TRBV24-1,12
CASSQDSQGLNYGYTF,TRBV3-1/TRBV3-2,16
CASTGTADNSPLHF,TRBV7-9,14
CASSSSGIRNNQPQHF,TRBV7-6,16
CAWSARQVFEEAFF,TRBV30,14
CASSRRNLYGYTF,TRBV3-1/TRBV3-2,13
CASSYRGVPRYTF,TRBV6-5,13
CASSEQAQNIQYF,TRBV10-2,13
CASSEQGGRNEQYF,TRBV10-1,14
CASSPRTESTEAFF,TRBV7-9,14
CASSVGRGTVNTGELFF,TRBV9,17
CASSFLGGTDTQYF,TRBV27,14
CASKGEGGSYNEQFF,TRBV6-5,15
CASSPGQGMTEAFF,TRBV18,14
CASRAGTGTLYGYTF,TRBV2,15
CASSSLIWALTDTQYF,TRBV28,16
CASGALRREMNTEAFF,TRBV12-5,16
CASSLPQGRNTIYF,TRBV7-2,14
CASSLGVMDGIYGYTF,TRBV5-1,16
CSASPLAGNQPQHF,TRBV20-1,14
CASSRGQDYEQYF,TRBV19,13
CASSQNPLQPQHF,TRBV3-1/TRBV3-2,13
CASSYGTPSYNEQFF,TRBV6-5,15
CASSTHPGTDTQYF,TRBV11-3,14
CASRGGAPNEQFF,TRBV2,13
CASRTGGGTLNYGYTF,TRBV28,16
CASSFAPGGREQYF,TRBV27,14
CASSEAPENTEAFF,TRBV6-1,14
CASSITSNSYNEQFF,TRBV19,15
CASSDGGEDYGYTF,TRBV9,14
CASSEWGYTEAFF,TRBV2,13
CASSPLGGIGTGELFF,TRBV9,16
CASSLKYEQYF,TRBV5-1,11
CASSRWYEQYF,TRBV5-8,11
CATSRGVGRRNTEAFF,TRBV15,16
CASSPLAGGPANEQFF,TRBV5-1,16
CASRQTGPNQPQHF,TRBV19,14
CASSLGVDRDPGYTF,TRBV7-8,15
CASSMGATITEAFF,TRBV19,14
CASSLQGLGNTEAFF,TRBV27,15
CASSLVGVQPQHF,TRBV5-5,13
CASSQGPPLHF,TRBV28,11
CASSPGMGTEAFF,TRBV5-1,13
CASSPGRKTEAFF,TRBV14,13